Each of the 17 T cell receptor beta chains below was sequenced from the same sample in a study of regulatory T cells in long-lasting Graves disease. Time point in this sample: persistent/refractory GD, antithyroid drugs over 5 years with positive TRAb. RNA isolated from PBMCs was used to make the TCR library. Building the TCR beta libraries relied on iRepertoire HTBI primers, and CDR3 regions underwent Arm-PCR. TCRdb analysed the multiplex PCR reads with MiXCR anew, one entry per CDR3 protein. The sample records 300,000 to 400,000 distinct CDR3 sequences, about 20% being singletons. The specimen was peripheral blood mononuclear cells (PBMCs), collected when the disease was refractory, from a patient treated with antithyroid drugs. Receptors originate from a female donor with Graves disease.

In nucleotides, the CDR3 is TGCGCCAGCAGCCGCCGGACAGGTGTCGAGCAGTTCTTC. Protein product: CASSRRTGVEQFF. This sequence joins TRBV4-3 and TRBJ2-1; 7 bases are shared with TRBD1. V lost 4 bases and J lost 10; bases outside the gene matches: 7. CDR3 length: 13 amino acids. CDR1 and CDR2 (germline): LGHNA, YSLEER.

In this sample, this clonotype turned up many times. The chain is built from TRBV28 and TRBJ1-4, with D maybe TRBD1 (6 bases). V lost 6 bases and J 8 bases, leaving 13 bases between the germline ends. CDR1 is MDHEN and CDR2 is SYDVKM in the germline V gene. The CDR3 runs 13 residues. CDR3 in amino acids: CASSTPGTEKLFF. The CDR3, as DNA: TGTGCCAGCAGCACCCCCGGGACAGAAAAACTGTTTTTT.

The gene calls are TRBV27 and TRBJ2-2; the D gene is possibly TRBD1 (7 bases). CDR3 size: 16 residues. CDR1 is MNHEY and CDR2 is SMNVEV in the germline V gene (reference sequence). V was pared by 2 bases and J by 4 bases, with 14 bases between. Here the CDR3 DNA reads TGTGCCAGCAGTTTACCGGCAGGGGGGATCACCGGGGAGCTGTTTTTT. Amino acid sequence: CASSLPAGGITGELFF.

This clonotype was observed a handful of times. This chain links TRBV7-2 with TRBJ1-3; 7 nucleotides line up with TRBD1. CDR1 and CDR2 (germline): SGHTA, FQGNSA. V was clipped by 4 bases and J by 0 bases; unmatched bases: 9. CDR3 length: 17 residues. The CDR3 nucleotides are TGTGCCAGCAGCTCCCCGGTGGGACAGAGCTCTGGAAACACCATATATTTT. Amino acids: CASSSPVGQSSGNTIYF.

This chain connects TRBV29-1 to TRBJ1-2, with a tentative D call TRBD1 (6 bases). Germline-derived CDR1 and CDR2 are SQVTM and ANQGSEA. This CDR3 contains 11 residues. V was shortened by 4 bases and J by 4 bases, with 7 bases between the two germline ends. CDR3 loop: CSVADSYGYTF. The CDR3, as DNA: TGCAGCGTTGCGGACAGCTATGGCTACACCTTC.

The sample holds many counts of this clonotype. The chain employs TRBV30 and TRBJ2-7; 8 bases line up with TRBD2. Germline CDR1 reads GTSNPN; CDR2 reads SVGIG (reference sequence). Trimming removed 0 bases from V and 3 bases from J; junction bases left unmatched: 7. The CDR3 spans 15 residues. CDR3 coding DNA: TGTGCCTGGAGTGTACCGGGCGGGAGGATCTACGAGCAGTACTTC. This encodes CAWSVPGGRIYEQYF.

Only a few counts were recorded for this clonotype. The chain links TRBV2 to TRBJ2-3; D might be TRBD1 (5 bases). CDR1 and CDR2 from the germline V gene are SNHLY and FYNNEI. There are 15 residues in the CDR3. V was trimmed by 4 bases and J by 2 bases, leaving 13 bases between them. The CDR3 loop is CASSGQGSNTDTQYF. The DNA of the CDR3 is TGTGCCAGCAGTGGGCAGGGAAGCAACACAGATACGCAGTATTTT. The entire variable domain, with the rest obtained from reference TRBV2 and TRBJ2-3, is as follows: EPEVTQTPSHQVTQMGQEVILRCVPISNHLYFYWYRQILGQKVEFLVSFYNNEISEKSEIFDDQFSVERPDGSNFTLKIRSTKLEDSAMYFCASSGQGSNTDTQYFGPGTRLTVL.

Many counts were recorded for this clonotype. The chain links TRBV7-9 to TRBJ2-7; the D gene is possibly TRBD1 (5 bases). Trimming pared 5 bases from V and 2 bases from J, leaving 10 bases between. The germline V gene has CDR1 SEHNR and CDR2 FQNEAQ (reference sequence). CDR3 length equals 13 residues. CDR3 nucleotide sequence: TGTGCCAGCAGCGCCAGGGTAACCTACGAGCAGTACTTC. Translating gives CASSARVTYEQYF.

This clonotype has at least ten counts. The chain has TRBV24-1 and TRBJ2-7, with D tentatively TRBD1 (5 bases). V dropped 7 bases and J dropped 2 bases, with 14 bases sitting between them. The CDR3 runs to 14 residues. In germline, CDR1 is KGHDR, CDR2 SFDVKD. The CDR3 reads CATRDRTPPYEQYF. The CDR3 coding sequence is TGTGCCACCAGGGATAGGACACCCCCCTACGAGCAGTACTTC.

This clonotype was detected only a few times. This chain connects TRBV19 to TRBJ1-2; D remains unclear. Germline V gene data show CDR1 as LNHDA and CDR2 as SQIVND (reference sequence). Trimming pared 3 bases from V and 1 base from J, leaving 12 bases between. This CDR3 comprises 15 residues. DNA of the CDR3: TGTGCCAGTAGTATTAGGAGTGAAGTTAACTATGGCTACACCTTC. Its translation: CASSIRSEVNYGYTF.

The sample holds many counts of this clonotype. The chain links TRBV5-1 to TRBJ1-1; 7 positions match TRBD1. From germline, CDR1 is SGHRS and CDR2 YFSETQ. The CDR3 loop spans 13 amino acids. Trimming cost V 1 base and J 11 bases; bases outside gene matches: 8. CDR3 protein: CASSLKGAASAFF. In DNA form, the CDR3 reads TGCGCCAGCAGCTTGAAGGGGGCGGCCTCGGCTTTCTTT.

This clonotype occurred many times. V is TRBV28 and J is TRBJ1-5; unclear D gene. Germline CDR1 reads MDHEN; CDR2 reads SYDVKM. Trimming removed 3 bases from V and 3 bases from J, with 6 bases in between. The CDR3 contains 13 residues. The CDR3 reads CASSFGLNQPQHF. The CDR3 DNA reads TGTGCCAGCAGTTTCGGACTCAATCAGCCCCAGCATTTT.

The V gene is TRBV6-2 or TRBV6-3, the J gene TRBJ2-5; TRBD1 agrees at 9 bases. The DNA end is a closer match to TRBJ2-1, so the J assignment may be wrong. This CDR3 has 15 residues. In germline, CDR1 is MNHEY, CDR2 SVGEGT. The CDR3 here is CASSSDRGTTNEQFF. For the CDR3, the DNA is TGTGCCAGCAGTTCGGACAGGGGCACCACGAATGAGCAGTTCTTC.

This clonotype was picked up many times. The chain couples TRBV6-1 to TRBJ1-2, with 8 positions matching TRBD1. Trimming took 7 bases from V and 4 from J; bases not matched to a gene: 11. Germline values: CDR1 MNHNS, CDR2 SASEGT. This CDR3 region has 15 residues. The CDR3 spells CASTRGQGAIYGYTF. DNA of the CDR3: TGTGCCAGCACGCGCGGGCAGGGGGCAATCTATGGCTACACCTTC.

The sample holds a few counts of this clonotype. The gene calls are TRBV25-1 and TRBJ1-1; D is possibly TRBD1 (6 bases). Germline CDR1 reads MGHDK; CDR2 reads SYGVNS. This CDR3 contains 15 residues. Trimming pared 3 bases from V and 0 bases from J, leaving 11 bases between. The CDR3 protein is CASSDRGHMNTEAFF. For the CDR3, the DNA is TGTGCCAGCAGTGACAGGGGTCACATGAACACTGAAGCTTTCTTT.

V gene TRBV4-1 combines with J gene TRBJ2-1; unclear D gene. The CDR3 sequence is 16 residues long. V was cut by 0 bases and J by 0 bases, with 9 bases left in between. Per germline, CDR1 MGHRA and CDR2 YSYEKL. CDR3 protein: CASSQEHGYSYNEQFF. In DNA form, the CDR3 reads TGCGCCAGCAGCCAAGAGCACGGATACTCCTACAATGAGCAGTTCTTC.

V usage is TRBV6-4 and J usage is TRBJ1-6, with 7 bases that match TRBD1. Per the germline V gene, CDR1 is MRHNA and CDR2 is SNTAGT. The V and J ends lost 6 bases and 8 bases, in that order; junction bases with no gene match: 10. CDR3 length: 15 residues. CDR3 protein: CASRHTGVGDSPLHF. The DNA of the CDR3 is TGTGCCAGCAGACACACAGGGGTCGGCGATTCACCCCTCCACTTT.